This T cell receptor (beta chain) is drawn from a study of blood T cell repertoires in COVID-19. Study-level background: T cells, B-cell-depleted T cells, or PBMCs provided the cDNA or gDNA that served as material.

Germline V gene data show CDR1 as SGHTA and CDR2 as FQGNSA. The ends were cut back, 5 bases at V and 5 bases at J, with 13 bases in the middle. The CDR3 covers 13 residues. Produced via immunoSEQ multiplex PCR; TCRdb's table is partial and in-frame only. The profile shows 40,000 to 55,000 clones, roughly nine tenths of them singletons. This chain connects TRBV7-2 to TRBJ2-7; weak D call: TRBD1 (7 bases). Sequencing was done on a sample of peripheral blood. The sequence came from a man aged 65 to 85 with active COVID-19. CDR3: CASSRARGDEQYF. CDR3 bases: TGTGCCAGCAGCAGGGCCAGGGGGGACGAGCAGTACTTC.